The TCR beta chain described here comes from a study of T cell repertoires in cytomegalovirus infection. General study findings and limits: The cumulative frequency of public TCR beta families distinguished individuals who carried CMV together with the relevant HLA.

Germline V lookup: CDR1 KGHSH, CDR2 LQKENI. The germline V and J ends were trimmed by 8 bases and 1 base, with 23 bases remaining between them. The CDR3 runs to 17 residues. TCRdb ran MiXCR on the reads and lists one entry per CDR3 protein. The sample yields approximately 630,000 distinct CDR3 sequences, 20% to 25% seen once. For this clonotype: Its antigen is currently unknown.

The source material was CD8+ T cells from PBMCs. This TCR derives from a human donor in good health (CMV status not recorded). Some clones in this sample may be carry-over from other donors' samples. The chain couples TRBV18 to TRBJ1-1; tentatively, D is TRBD1 (5 bases). The CDR3 sequence: CASHAWDQGRKNTEAFF. CDR3 bases: TGTGCCAGCCACGCCTGGGACCAAGGGCGAAAGAACACTGAAGCTTTCTTT.